The present entry profiles one TCR beta chain with its context. The antigen this receptor binds is unknown. One base away there is no much larger clone; base qualities are not given. This sample was included in a study of blood T cells in healthy people across ages (dated by TCRdb to between 2014 and 2017). Concerning the study at large: In model experiments, template switching captured roughly one uniquely barcoded TCR beta cDNA molecule for every two T cells. To avoid experimental bias, donors of different ages were randomly spread across the sequencing lanes. The study analyzed two additional independent replicas of 1 million unique cDNA reads from the same blood draw for two donors, one aged 18 to 30 and one aged 80 or older. The donors were split into four age groups: young (average about 16 years), middle-aged (nearly 40), aged (approximately 60) and long-lived (under 90). To track age-related changes in TCR beta repertoire diversity, the study relied on deep sequencing normalized with unique cDNA molecular identifiers.

Donors were 35 to 40 systemically healthy Caucasian individuals from Russia aged roughly 6 to 100 years. Roughly 10 milliliters of peripheral blood were collected from each donor into EDTA-treated Vacutainer tubes. Ficoll-Paque density-gradient centrifugation was used to isolate PBMCs, with at least 6 million obtained per sample. Total RNA was extracted from PBMCs with Trizol reagent, with at least 5 micrograms obtained per sample. The percentages of naive CD45RAhigh/CD27high T cells were determined by flow cytometry on a PBMC aliquot from every donor. What the authors observed across the whole study: Bulk unsorted PBMC profiling prevented conclusive comparison of naive and antigen-experienced compartments. A strong correlation was found between observed TCR beta diversity and the percentage of naive T cells measured by flow cytometry. Estimates of total diversity based on one million sequenced T cells were considered lower bounds and underestimates. As age increased, observed TCR beta diversity per million T cells dropped in a roughly linear way, and a significant reduction was already evident by age 40. Compared with the aged group, the long-lived group had more naive CD4+ T cells, fewer expanded clones and increased TCR diversity, suggesting age selection. Because donor CMV infection status was unknown, age-related changes in expanded clonotypes were potentially confounded.

Receptor libraries were prepared by 5' RACE. Sequencer: Illumina HiSeq 2500. A second roughly 6 to 12 cycle PCR used a sample-barcoded 5' primer and a J-beta primer mix. A template-switch 5' adaptor carrying 12 random nucleotides introduced a unique molecular identifier onto each TCR beta cDNA molecule. Each sample yielded at least 3 million CDR3-containing paired-end reads. All of the RNA was converted into first-strand cDNA using the Mint cDNA synthesis kit, with a TRBC-specific oligonucleotide serving as the primer. After uracil-DNA glycosylase treatment, a first 18-cycle PCR used universal primers M1SS and BC2_uni_R on all cDNA. The original methods were these. Each sample was normalized by randomly selecting 1 million high-quality reads, each carrying a distinct molecular identifier. Instead of being binned into consensus sequences, reads with shared molecular identifiers were discarded. MiTCR, set to a Q25 quality threshold and the strictest error-elimination algorithm, was used for CDR3 identification, clonotype clustering and error correction. A nonparametric unseen species model with Euler transformation was used to estimate lower-bound total TCR beta diversity. In TCRdb, the public reads were trimmed at Q25 with fastp and aligned with MiXCR, with productive beta chains retained. Duplicate CDR3 protein sequences are folded into a single record with the most common DNA and genes. None of the V and J calls come from the authors' own analysis; TCRdb made them. Recorded for this sample are hundreds of thousands of distinct CDR3 sequences; around 52% of them occurred a single time. Of the sample, roughly 13% falls within the top ten clones.

Sequencing used blood. The TCR was taken from an elderly woman in good health.

The nucleotides are TGTGCCAGCAGTGAAGCTTACAGCTTAAGTTCCCTCCACTTT. Its protein is CASSEAYSLSSLHF. The sequence is built from TRBV6-1 and TRBJ1-6; the D gene remains uncertain. Measured from the cysteine to the phenylalanine, the CDR3 is 14 residues long. Here the CDR3 DNA is all that survives: 42 bases in frame from base 1. Trimming takes 0 bases from V and 14 bases from J, and the germline ends sit 14 bases apart. Per the germline V gene, MNHNS is the CDR1 and SASEGT is the CDR2.